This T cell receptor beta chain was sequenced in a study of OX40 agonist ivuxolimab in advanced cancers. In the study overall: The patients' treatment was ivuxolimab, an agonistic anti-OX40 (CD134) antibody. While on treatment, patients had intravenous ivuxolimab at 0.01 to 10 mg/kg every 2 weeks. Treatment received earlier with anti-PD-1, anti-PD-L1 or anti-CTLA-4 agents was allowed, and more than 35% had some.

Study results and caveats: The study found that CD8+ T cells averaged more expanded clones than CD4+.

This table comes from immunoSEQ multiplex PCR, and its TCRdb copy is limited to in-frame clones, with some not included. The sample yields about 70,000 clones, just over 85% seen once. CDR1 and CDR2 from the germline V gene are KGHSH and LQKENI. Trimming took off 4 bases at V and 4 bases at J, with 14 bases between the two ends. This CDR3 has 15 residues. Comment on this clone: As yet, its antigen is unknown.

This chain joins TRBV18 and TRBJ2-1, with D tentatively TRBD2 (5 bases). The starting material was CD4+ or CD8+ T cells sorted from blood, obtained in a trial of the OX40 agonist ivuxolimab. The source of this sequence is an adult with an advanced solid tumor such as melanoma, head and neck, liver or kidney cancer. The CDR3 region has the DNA TGTGCCAGCTCACGGGAGACTCTCTCTTACAATGAGCAGTTCTTC. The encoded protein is CASSRETLSYNEQFF.